This T cell receptor beta chain was sequenced in a study of cytomegalovirus exposure and HLA in healthy donors (dated by TCRdb to the late 2010s). In the study overall: An earlier analysis of approximately 550 of the donors reported 250 to 300 Gb of sequence data and around 120 million unique TCR beta sequences from roughly 200 million T cells. In an earlier analysis of a few hundred of the donors, high-throughput TCR beta sequencing was used to judge whether each TCR beta V gene segment behaved as functional or pseudogenic. A separate validation cohort of over a hundred different subjects was used in addition to the approximately 670-subject first cohort. In a later analysis, previously published TCR beta repertoires from several hundred donors were re-analyzed and high-resolution HLA genotyping was added so that TCR occurrence patterns could be studied. Donor age, sex, ethnicity and CMV serostatus were collected together with the repertoire data. Among the roughly 400 genotyped donors, around 81% belonged to the genetic ancestry cluster associated with self-reported Caucasian donors. The study aimed to test whether signatures of past pathogen exposure could be identified by cataloging public T cell receptors. Typing coverage varied by locus: 629-630 donors for A, B, C, DRB1 and DQB1; under 550 for DQA1; nearly 610 for DPA1; 450 to 480 for DPB1. Genome-wide SNP genotypes for about three fifths of the 666 donors were used in a later genetic analysis, which treated that subset as a discovery cohort. The study profiled the T cell repertoires of 500 to 800 subjects by immunosequencing and related them to cytomegalovirus serostatus. Every repertoire in the discovery cohort had been generated on one and the same sequencing platform. Rather than using new phenotypic data, the later analysis identified candidate immune exposures from TCR beta sequences and from how often those sequences occurred across donors. High-throughput TCR immunosequencing, statistical association of individual TCRs with disease status, and machine learning were combined to predict cytomegalovirus infection status. Among about 360 genotyped donors of the cohort, an average of about 240,000 unique TCR beta nucleotide sequences were sequenced per donor, roughly a sixth of them non-productive. Because of strong linkage in the cohort, roughly five DR-DQ haplotypes were treated as single units for association and clustering. Class I and class II HLA loci were covered by the typing at four-digit resolution. An early release that covered roughly 600 HLA-typed donors contained about 300 gigabases of sequencing data and roughly 84 million unique TCR sequences.

Trimming removed 0 bases from V and 8 bases from J; the gene matches leave 10 bases unexplained. As encoded in the germline V gene (reference sequence), CDR1 is SGHNT while CDR2 is YYREEE. From the cysteine through the phenylalanine, the CDR3 covers 15 amino acids. Of all the DNA, just the CDR3 is kept, 45 bases in frame from base 1. The cohort was made up of approximately 700 healthy bone marrow donors. All cohort members were sampled while nominally healthy, although unrecorded immune exposures were likely present. The donor tested CMV seropositive and was one of the 289 seropositive cohort members. Each donor provided a peripheral blood sample, and peripheral blood mononuclear cells were used for TCR beta sequencing. Genomic DNA extraction from the blood cell samples was performed with the Qiagen DNeasy Blood Extraction Kit. Concerning this clone: Its antigen remains unidentified. Per-nucleotide qualities are absent, and no much larger clonotype sits a single base away.

Paper-wide results and their limitations: An association between a missense DCLRE1C variant and V-gene and J-gene trimming of TCR beta chains was found in a later genetic analysis and replicated in an independent cohort. A later analysis found that TCR association rates varied across HLA loci, with DRB1 alleles showing the most associated TCRs and HLA-C alleles the fewest. The earlier analysis of fewer than 750 of the donors excluded about 16 rarely observed V segments, including chromosome 9 orphons, because counts were too low. A further reported finding was that TCR beta sequences accurately predicted the HLA-A and HLA-B alleles for most subjects in the first cohort. At a false discovery rate of 0.05, a later analysis linked some 18,000 TCR beta sequences to specific HLA alleles. CMV serostatus was the only immune exposure information available for the cohort. In a later analysis, most CMV-associated TCR beta chains were found to appear HLA-restricted, with HLA associations seemingly driven largely by CMV exposure. An earlier analysis of 450 to 750 of the donors showed that most TCR beta V segments appeared in productive rearrangements either about 87% or about 30% of the time, which broadly matched IMGT annotations. Roughly uniform sequencing depth across donors was assumed in presence/absence analyses, although this assumption may not hold. A later analysis reported that several top co-occurrence clusters appeared linked to parvovirus B19, influenza, CMV and Epstein-Barr virus. Correlated functional status among segregating V segments might reflect linkage disequilibrium, but an unknown experimental factor could not be ruled out. When HLA alleles, especially DR and DQ, strongly co-occurred, TCR associations were difficult to assign to individual alleles. In the study, around 150 TCR beta chains were listed as associated with cytomegalovirus. A later genetic analysis reported fewer N-insertions in productive TCRs among donors in an Asian-associated ancestry cluster than the roughly 720-donor mean. Because some donors lacked HLA typing at each locus, the association tests relied only on the typed subset. Some IMGT-functional V segments, including TRBV6-2 and TRBV6-3, could not be distinguished by the 87-base-pair reads and were therefore excluded. The cohort was sequenced for TCR beta chains only, and without alpha or paired-chain data the features that could be detected were limited. Cytomegalovirus status was reported to be diagnosed by the classifier with high specificity and sensitivity in both the original and validation cohorts. Across donors, most TCR sequences were observed very rarely, whereas some public TCRs were present in many individuals. According to the authors, the approach could potentially be generalized to other disease states and immunological phenotypes. In a later analysis, HLA-associated TCR beta chains showed more clonal expansion and lower generation probabilities than non-associated chains that were equally common. In vitro tests confirmed that a few of the cytomegalovirus-associated TCR beta chains recognize cytomegalovirus antigens. The sequencing pipeline was judged likely to have produced a cluster of highly shared sequence variants as a technical artifact.

Receptor libraries were prepared by the immunoSEQ multiplex PCR assay. For the multiplex PCR, a mixture combining 60 forward primers for TCR Vbeta segments and 13 reverse primers for TCR Jbeta segments was used. A multiplex PCR assay on genomic DNA amplified the CDR3 region of rearranged TCR beta genes. Amplified TCR beta libraries were sequenced as 87-base-pair reads on the Illumina HiSeq System. Regarding the original processing steps: In a later analysis, 70 million to 95 million unique TCR beta chains were counted across the roughly 610 repertoires, and approximately 9.9 million of these chains were shared by at least two donors. A nearest-neighbor algorithm error-corrected the raw reads and collapsed the reads into unique sequences, merging closely related sequences to remove PCR and sequencing errors. CDR3 sequences were aligned to IMGT reference sequences to assign V, D and J gene segments. For a sequence to be retained, a match of at least six nucleotides was required to both a V gene segment and a J gene segment. A rearrangement counted as productive if the CDR3 had no stop codons and remained in frame with V and J, and every other rearrangement counted as non-productive. CDR3 was defined according to IMGT convention as the region running from the second conserved V-encoded cysteine to the conserved J-encoded phenylalanine. In an earlier analysis of around 640 of the donors, sequences lacking an unambiguous match to a single V gene segment were excluded. An earlier analysis of 587 of the donors called V segments functional above 56.7% productive rearrangements and segregating when the between-donor standard deviation exceeded 5%. A statistical classification framework was developed to diagnose cytomegalovirus status using the catalog of TCR beta chain sequences. In a later analysis, TCR nucleotide sequences were compared against IMGT/GENE-DB human TR gene sequences so that V and J genes could be assigned. A later analysis assigned CDR3 sequences and most-parsimonious VDJ recombination scenarios with the TCRdist pipeline. In a later analysis, every TCR beta chain was defined by the combination of its CDR3 amino acid sequence and its V-gene family, and reads without a unique V-gene family were dropped. To address suspected cross-contamination and a sequencing artifact, a later analysis removed approximately 590 highly shared, low-generation-probability nucleotide sequences. In a later analysis, a clonal expansion index for each public chain was calculated from normalized within-repertoire ranks of inferred template counts. Generation probabilities in a later analysis came from a VDJ recombination model fitted to out-of-frame rearrangements, and those results were checked against IGoR. A later analysis scored TCR-TCR, TCR-HLA and TCR-CMV co-occurrence with hypergeometric tests, applying a repertoire-size bias correction to TCR pairs. A later analysis estimated false discovery rates by permuting HLA or CMV assignments 20 times. A later analysis grouped co-occurring TCRs with DBSCAN, adding TCRdist sequence similarity when clustering within HLA-allele-positive subsets. For co-occurrence clustering, repertoires with fewer than 30,000 or more than 120,000 public chains were excluded, along with roughly 5 repertoires with anomalous nucleotide sharing. The source is immuneACCESS, and TCRdb retained only in-frame sequences with V and J called. Part of the clones is not carried over; for the studies checked, unresolved V genes explain less than half of this, and the remainder is unexplained. V, J and clone size are taken as reported in that table, and D and trimming were inferred from the DNA itself. For this sample the table gives fewer than 100,000 clones, of which about 76% were detected only once. The ten biggest clones cover more than 6% of the sample.

The chain is made from TRBV5-4 and TRBJ1-2, and 7 junctional nucleotides match TRBD1. Sequenced input: PBMCs. The TCR was taken from a man aged 40-55 years in good health and CMV-seropositive. In nucleotides, the sequence is TGTGCCAGCAGCTTGGACCTTACAGGGGTTTACGGCTACACCTTC. Its protein is CASSLDLTGVYGYTF.